This T cell receptor beta chain was captured in a study of T cells in Graves' hyperthyroidism and ophthalmopathy. General study results and limits: Median prediction lead before ophthalmopathy onset was 6.5 months with the model.

Template material for amplifying TCR beta CDR3 regions consisted of RNA transcripts. The TCR CDR3 first-round RT-PCR relied on the HTBI primer set. TCRdb reprocessed the multiplex PCR reads via MiXCR and lists one record per CDR3 protein. The sample shows about 640,000 distinct CDR3 sequences, around 20% of them seen only once. This clonotype was seen only a few times. Its antigen is not identified. Sample: blood. This receptor was taken from a man aged 25-40 years with Graves' ophthalmopathy.

The CDR3 DNA is TGCAGTGCTTCGGACAGCAGGAACACTGAAGCTTTCTTT. It codes for CSASDSRNTEAFF. The rearrangement uses TRBV20-1 and TRBJ1-1; D might be TRBD1 (6 bases). Germline-derived CDR1 and CDR2 are DFQATT and SNEGSKA (reference sequence). CDR3 length: 13 residues. V was trimmed by 5 bases and J by 1 base, leaving 11 bases between them.